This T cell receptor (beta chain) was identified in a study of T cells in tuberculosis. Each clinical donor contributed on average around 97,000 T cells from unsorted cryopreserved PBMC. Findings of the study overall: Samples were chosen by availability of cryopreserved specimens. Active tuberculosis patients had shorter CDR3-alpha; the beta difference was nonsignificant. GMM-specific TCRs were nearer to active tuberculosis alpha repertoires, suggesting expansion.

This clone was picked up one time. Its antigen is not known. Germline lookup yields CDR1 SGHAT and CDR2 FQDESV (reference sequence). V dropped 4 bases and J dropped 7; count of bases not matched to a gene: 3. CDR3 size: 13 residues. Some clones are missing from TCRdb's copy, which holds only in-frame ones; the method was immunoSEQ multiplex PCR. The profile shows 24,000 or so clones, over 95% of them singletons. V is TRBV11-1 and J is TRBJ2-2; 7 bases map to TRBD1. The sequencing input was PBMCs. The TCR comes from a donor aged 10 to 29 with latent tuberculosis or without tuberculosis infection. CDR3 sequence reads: CASSSTGNGELFF. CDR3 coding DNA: TGTGCCAGCAGCTCGACAGGGAACGGGGAGCTGTTTTTT.